The TCR beta chain described here comes from a study of T cell repertoires in cytomegalovirus infection (dated by TCRdb to about 2019). Study-wide context: Donor HLA type was relevant to the analysis, because carriage of CMV infection together with the matching HLA type was indicated by public TCR beta signatures.

Inclusive of the bounding cysteine and phenylalanine, the CDR3 is 16 residues long. Here the CDR3 DNA is all that survives: 48 bases in frame from base 1. CDR1 and CDR2, looked up from the germline V gene, are MDHEN and SYDVKM. Here V drops 4 bases and J drops 0 bases, and the junction holds 4 bases not matched to any gene. The sequencer was an Illumina HiSeq 1500. TCRdb redid the processing of the public reads, applying fastp at Q25 and MiXCR, and retained in-frame beta chains. Each record represents a unique CDR3 protein, reported with the most common genes and DNA among its rows. For this sample there are about 260,000 distinct CDR3 sequences; approximately 9.2% appear just once. Of the sample, over 12% falls within the top ten clones. This clonotype was recorded at least ten times. The antigen this receptor binds is unknown. Base-call qualities are not available, and no considerably larger clone is one nucleotide away.

Here is what the overall study found, with its caveats: Cumulative frequency of public TCR beta family members discriminated carriers of CMV infection plus the relevant HLA type in this cohort and an independent approximately 370-donor cohort. The ex vivo response was dominated by HLA-C-restricted CMV-specific TCR beta clonotypes, which also provided the single most frequent clonotype in two of eight donors.

The V and J genes are TRBV28 and TRBJ2-2; 8 bases in the junction line up with TRBD1. This sequence was found in a human donor in good health (CMV status not recorded). Some clones in this sample may be carry-over from other donors' samples. Sequenced: PBMCs. The DNA sequence is TGTGCCAGCAGTTCTCCGACAGGGGCGAACACCGGGGAGCTGTTTTTT. It translates to CASSSPTGANTGELFF.